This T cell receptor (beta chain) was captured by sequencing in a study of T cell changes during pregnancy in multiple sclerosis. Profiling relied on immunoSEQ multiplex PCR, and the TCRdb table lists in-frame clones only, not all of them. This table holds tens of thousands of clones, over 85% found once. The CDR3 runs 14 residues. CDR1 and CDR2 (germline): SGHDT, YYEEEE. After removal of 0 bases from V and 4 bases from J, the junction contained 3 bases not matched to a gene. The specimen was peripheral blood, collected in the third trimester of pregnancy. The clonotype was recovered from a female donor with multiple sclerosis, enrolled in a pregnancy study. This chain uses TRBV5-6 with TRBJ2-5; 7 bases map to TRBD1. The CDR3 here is CASSLGDSGETQYF. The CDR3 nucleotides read TGTGCCAGCAGCTTGGGGGACAGCGGAGAGACCCAGTACTTC.